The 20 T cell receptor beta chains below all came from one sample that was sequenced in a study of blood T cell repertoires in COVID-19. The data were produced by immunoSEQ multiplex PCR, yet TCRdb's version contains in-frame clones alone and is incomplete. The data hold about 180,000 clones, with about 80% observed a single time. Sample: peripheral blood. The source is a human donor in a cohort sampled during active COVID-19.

The CDR3 sequence: CASSVEPGKMLYTEAFF. The CDR3 DNA reads as TGTGCCAGCAGCGTAGAGCCAGGGAAGATGTTGTACACTGAAGCTTTCTTT. This chain joins TRBV9 and TRBJ1-1; tentative D call: TRBD1 (5 bases). The V gene's germline CDR1 is SGDLS and CDR2 YYNGEE. Trimming took off 0 bases at V and 3 bases at J, with 18 bases between the two ends. There are 17 residues in the CDR3.

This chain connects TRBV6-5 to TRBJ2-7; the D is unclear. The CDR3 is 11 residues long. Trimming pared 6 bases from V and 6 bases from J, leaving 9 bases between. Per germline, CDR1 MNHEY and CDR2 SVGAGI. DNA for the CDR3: TGTGCCAGCAGAAAGAGTGGCGAGCAGTACTTC. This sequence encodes CASRKSGEQYF.

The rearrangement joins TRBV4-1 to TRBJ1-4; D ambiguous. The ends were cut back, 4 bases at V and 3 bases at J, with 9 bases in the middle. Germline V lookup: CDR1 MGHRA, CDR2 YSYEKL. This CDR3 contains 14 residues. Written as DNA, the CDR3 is TGCGCCAGCAGCCTGGTGGGAGCTAATGAAAAACTGTTTTTT. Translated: CASSLVGANEKLFF.

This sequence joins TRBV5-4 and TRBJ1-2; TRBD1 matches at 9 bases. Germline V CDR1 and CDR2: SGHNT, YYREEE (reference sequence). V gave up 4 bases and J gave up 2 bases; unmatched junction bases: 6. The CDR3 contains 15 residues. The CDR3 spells CASSPGTGTNYGYTF. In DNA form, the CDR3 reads TGTGCCAGCAGCCCCGGGACAGGGACGAACTATGGCTACACCTTC.

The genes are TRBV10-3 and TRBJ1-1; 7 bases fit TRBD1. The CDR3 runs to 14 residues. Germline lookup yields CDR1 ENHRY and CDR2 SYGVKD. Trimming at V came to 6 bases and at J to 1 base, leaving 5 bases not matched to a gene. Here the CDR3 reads CAIRPGTANTEAFF. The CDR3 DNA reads TGTGCCATCAGGCCCGGGACAGCGAACACTGAAGCTTTCTTT.

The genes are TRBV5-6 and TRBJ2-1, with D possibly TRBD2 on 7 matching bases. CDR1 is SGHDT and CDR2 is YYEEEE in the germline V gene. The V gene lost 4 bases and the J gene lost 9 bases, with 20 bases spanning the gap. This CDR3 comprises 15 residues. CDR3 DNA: TGTGCCAGCAGCCAACCACGGGGGGCCCCCAGTGAGCAGTTCTTC. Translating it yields CASSQPRGAPSEQFF.

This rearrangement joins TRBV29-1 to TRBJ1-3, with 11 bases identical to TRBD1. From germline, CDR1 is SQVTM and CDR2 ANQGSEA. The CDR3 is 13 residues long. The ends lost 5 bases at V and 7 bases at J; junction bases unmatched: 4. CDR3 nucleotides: TGCAGCGTTCCCGGGACAGGGGGGAACACCATATATTTT. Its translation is CSVPGTGGNTIYF.

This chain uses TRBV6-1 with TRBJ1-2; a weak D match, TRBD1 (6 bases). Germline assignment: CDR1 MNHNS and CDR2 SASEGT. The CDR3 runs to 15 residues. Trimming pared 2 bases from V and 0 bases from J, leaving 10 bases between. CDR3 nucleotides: TGTGCCAGCAGTGAACGGACAGATCCTAACTATGGCTACACCTTC. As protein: CASSERTDPNYGYTF.

As DNA, the CDR3 is TGTGCCAGCAGTGTGGGGGGTAGGGAGGCCTACAATGAGCAGTTCTTC. It yields the protein CASSVGGREAYNEQFF. The rearrangement joins TRBV2 to TRBJ2-1, with D tentatively TRBD2 (6 bases). CDR3 length: 16 residues. Trimming removed 4 bases from V and 2 bases from J, with 15 bases in between. CDR1 SNHLY and CDR2 FYNNEI come from the germline V gene. The whole variable domain, remainder taken from reference TRBV2 and TRBJ2-1, is EPEVTQTPSHQVTQMGQEVILRCVPISNHLYFYWYRQILGQKVEFLVSFYNNEISEKSEIFDDQFSVERPDGSNFTLKIRSTKLEDSAMYFCASSVGGREAYNEQFFGPGTRLTVL.

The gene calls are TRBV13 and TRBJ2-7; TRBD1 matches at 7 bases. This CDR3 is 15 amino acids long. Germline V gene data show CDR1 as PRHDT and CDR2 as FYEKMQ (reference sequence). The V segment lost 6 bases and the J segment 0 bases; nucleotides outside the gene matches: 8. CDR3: CASSGLGDSSYEQYF. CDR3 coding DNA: TGTGCCAGCAGTGGCCTCGGGGACAGCTCCTACGAGCAGTACTTC.

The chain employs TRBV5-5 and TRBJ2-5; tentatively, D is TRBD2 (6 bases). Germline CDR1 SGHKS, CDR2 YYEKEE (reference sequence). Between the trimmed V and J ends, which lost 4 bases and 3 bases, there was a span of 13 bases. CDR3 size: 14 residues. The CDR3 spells CASSPEGREETQYF. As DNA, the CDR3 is TGTGCCAGCAGCCCGGAGGGCAGGGAAGAGACCCAGTACTTC.

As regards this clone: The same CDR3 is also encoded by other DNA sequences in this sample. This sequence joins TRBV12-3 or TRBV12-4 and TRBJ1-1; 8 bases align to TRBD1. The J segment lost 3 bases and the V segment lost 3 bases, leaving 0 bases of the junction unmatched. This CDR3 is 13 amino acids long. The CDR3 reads CASSLDRDTEAFF. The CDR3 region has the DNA TGTGCCAGCAGTTTGGACAGGGACACTGAAGCTTTCTTT.

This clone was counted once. CDR3 nucleotide sequence: TGTGCCAGCAGCCAAGTTATGGAGGGGGGGGACTACACCTTC. The encoded protein is CASSQVMEGGDYTF. This chain uses TRBV3-1 (or the pseudogene TRBV3-2) with TRBJ1-2, with TRBD1 as a possible D gene (6 bases). Trimming removed 1 base at V and 10 bases at J, with 16 bases between. Germline V gene lookup returns CDR1 LGHDT and CDR2 YNNKEL (reference sequence). This CDR3 has 14 residues.

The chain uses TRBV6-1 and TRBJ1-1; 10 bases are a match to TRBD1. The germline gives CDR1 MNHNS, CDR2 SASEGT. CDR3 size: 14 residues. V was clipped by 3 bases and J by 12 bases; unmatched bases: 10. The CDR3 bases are TGTGCCAGCAGTGAGGGGAGTAGACAGGGGGCCTCTTTCTTT. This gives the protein CASSEGSRQGASFF.

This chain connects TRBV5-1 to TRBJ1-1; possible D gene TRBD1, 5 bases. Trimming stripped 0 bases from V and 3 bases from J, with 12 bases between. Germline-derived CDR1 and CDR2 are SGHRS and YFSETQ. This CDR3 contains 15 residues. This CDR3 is CASSLVPGRDTEAFF. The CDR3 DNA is TGCGCCAGCAGCTTGGTCCCAGGGCGCGACACTGAAGCTTTCTTT. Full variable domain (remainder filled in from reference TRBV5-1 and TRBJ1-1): KAGVTQTPRYLIKTRGQQVTLSCSPISGHRSVSWYQQTPGQGLQFLFEYFSETQRNKGNFPGRFSGRQFSNSRSEMNVSTLELGDSALYLCASSLVPGRDTEAFFGQGTRLTVV.

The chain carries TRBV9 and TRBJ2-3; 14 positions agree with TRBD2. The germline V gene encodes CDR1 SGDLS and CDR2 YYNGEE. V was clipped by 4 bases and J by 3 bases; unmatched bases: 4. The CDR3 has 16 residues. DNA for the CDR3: TGTGCCAGCAGCACCCGGACTAGCGGGGGGACAGATACGCAGTATTTT. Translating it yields CASSTRTSGGTDTQYF.

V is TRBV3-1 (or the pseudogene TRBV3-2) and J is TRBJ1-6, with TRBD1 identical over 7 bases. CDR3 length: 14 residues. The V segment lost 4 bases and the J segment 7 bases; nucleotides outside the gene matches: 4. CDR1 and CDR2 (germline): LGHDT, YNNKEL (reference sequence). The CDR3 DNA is TGTGCCAGCAGCCGAGACAGGGCCAATTCACCCCTCCACTTT. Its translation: CASSRDRANSPLHF.

CDR3 sequence (DNA): TGTGCTAGTGGCCAGGGTCTCTCTGGGGCCAACGTCCTGACTTTC. Protein product: CASGQGLSGANVLTF. The V call is TRBV12-5, the J call TRBJ2-6, with TRBD1 as a possible D gene (5 bases). CDR1 and CDR2 from the germline V gene are LGHNT and FRNRAP. Trimming removed 6 bases at V and 0 bases at J, with 9 bases between. The CDR3 has 15 residues.

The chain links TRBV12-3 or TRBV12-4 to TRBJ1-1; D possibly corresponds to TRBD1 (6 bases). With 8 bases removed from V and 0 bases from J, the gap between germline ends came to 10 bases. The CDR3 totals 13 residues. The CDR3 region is CASAGVVNTEAFF. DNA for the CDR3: TGTGCCAGCGCAGGGGTCGTGAACACTGAAGCTTTCTTT.

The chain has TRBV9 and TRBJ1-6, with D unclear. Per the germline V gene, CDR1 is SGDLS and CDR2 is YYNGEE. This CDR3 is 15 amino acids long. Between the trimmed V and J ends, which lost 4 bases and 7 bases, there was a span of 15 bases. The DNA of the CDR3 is TGTGCCAGCAGCCGTTCCGACATTGGAAATTCACCCCTCCACTTT. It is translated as CASSRSDIGNSPLHF.